This T cell receptor (beta chain) appears in the sequencing data of a study of blood T cells in healthy people across ages. Whole-study findings and limits: Considered underestimates were the diversity estimates obtained from one million T cells.

The CDR3 is 17 amino acids. From germline, CDR1 is MNHEY and CDR2 SVGEGT. With V trimmed by 2 bases and J by 5 bases, 8 bases remained unmatched. This clonotype was counted at least ten times. Its target is not known. A second PCR, run for about 7 to 12 cycles, used a sample-barcoded 5' primer plus a J-beta primer mix. TCRdb reanalysed the 5' RACE reads using MiXCR and keeps one entry per CDR3 protein. The table has approximately 810,000 distinct CDR3 sequences, under 40% seen once. The chain combines TRBV6-2 or TRBV6-3 with TRBJ2-3; 12 nucleotides match TRBD2. This receptor was identified in a man aged 18 to 35 in good health. Sequencing used blood. The CDR3 nucleotides are TGTGCCAGCAGTTACACAACTAGCGGGGGGACGTTAGATACGCAGTATTTT. Its translation: CASSYTTSGGTLDTQYF.